This entry lists 32 T cell receptor beta chains sequenced from one sample in a study of neurological immune-mediated disorders. Each CDR3 protein gets one entry after TCRdb re-called the 5' RACE reads with MiXCR. This sample has around 78,000 distinct CDR3 sequences, with approximately 17% found just once. Specimen: PBMCs. These receptors were collected from a woman aged 40 to 55 in good health.

There are many counts of this clonotype. The rearrangement links TRBV20-1 to TRBJ2-2; TRBD2 matches 9 bases. The germline CDR1 and CDR2 sequences are DFQATT and SNEGSKA (reference sequence). J gave up 5 bases and V 3 bases, and 13 bases lay outside the gene matches. This CDR3 contains 17 residues. CDR3 sequence (DNA): TGCAGTGCTAGTGGCGGGAGGGGGGGGATCGGAACCGGGGAGCTGTTTTTT. This codes for CSASGGRGGIGTGELFF.

The sample holds many counts of this clonotype. As DNA, the CDR3 is TGTGCCAGCAGCCAAGGAGGCGGGGGGCACTACGAGCAGTACTTC. Its translation: CASSQGGGGHYEQYF. The chain carries TRBV3-1 and TRBJ2-7, with 8 bases matching TRBD2. The V and J ends lost 1 base and 3 bases, in that order; junction bases with no gene match: 5. Germline-derived CDR1 and CDR2 are LGHDT and YNNKEL (reference sequence). The CDR3 is made up of 15 amino acids.

This clonotype was detected ten times or more. J is TRBJ1-5 and V is TRBV28; 7 bases align to TRBD1. CDR1 is MDHEN, CDR2 SYDVKM, per germline. V shed 3 bases and J 6 bases; nucleotides not matched to a gene: 14. The CDR3 contains 17 residues. CDR3 in DNA: TGTGCCAGCAGTTTCACATTTACAGGGGACGGATCTCAGCCCCAGCATTTT. The encoded protein is CASSFTFTGDGSQPQHF.

The J gene is TRBJ2-5, the V gene TRBV4-2; 8 bases are shared with TRBD2. V shed 0 bases and J 0 bases; nucleotides not matched to a gene: 3. The CDR3 consists of 16 residues. The V gene's germline CDR1 is LGHNA and CDR2 YNFKEQ. This CDR3 is CASSQDPGGHQETQYF. In nucleotides, the CDR3 is TGTGCCAGCAGCCAAGATCCGGGGGGGCACCAAGAGACCCAGTACTTC.

This clonotype was picked up many times. V is TRBV27 and J is TRBJ1-2, with D perhaps matching TRBD1 (5 bases). The CDR3 sequence is 12 residues long. Trimming shortened V by 7 bases and J by 9 bases, and 15 bases separated the two germline ends. CDR1 and CDR2 from the germline V gene are MNHEY and SMNVEV (reference sequence). The CDR3 is CASKEGSSSYTF. CDR3 in DNA: TGTGCCAGCAAGGAGGGGAGTTCGAGCTACACCTTC.

This clonotype was detected ten times or more. The V and J genes are TRBV20-1 and TRBJ1-2; 8 bases are a match to TRBD1. CDR1 DFQATT and CDR2 SNEGSKA come from the germline V gene (reference sequence). After removal of 3 bases from V and 1 base from J, the junction contained 10 bases not matched to a gene. This CDR3 is built from 16 residues. The CDR3 is CSARPSGTGVNYGYTF. The DNA for the CDR3 is TGCAGTGCTAGGCCCTCCGGGACAGGTGTTAACTATGGCTACACCTTC.

This clonotype appeared a single time. This chain connects TRBV4-2 to TRBJ1-2; 7 bases are a match to TRBD1. CDR1 is LGHNA, CDR2 YNFKEQ, per germline. The length of the CDR3 is 15 residues. V lost 0 bases, J lost 4 bases, and 5 bases stayed unmatched. For the CDR3, the DNA is TGTGCCAGCAGCCAAGATCTACAGGGGCTCTATGGCTACACCTTC. Translation: CASSQDLQGLYGYTF.

This clonotype was detected many times. This sequence joins TRBV7-2 and TRBJ2-1, with TRBD2 matching over 9 bases. The ends lost 6 bases at V and 0 bases at J; junction bases unmatched: 6. This CDR3 contains 16 residues. Germline loops: CDR1 SGHTA, CDR2 FQGNSA. The DNA of the CDR3 is TGTGCCAGCAGTTCGCCGACTAGCGGCTCCTACAATGAGCAGTTCTTC. It translates to CASSSPTSGSYNEQFF.

The chain carries TRBV29-1 and TRBJ1-1, with 7 positions matching TRBD1. Looked up from germline, CDR1 is SQVTM and CDR2 is ANQGSEA. V lost 7 bases to trimming and J lost 0 bases; unmatched junction nucleotides: 14. The CDR3 runs 16 residues. In DNA form, the CDR3 reads TGCAGCGCCTATACAGGGGAGGGAAGGGTGAACACTGAAGCTTTCTTT. This translates into CSAYTGEGRVNTEAFF.

This clonotype came up many times. V usage is TRBV6-5 and J usage is TRBJ2-3, with 11 bases that match TRBD2. The CDR3 length is 16 residues. With V trimmed by 4 bases and J by 0 bases, 3 bases remained unmatched. CDR1 and CDR2 from the germline V gene are MNHEY and SVGAGI. CDR3 sequence reads: CASSFLAGGSTDTQYF. For the CDR3, the DNA is TGTGCCAGCAGTTTCCTAGCGGGGGGAAGCACAGATACGCAGTATTTT.

In its sample, this clonotype was seen many times. The rearrangement links TRBV29-1 to TRBJ1-2; maybe TRBD1 (5 bases). Germline V lookup: CDR1 SQVTM, CDR2 ANQGSEA. The CDR3 spans 16 residues. Trimming left V 1 base short and J 6 bases short, with 21 bases between. CDR3 region: CSVEVPSGTIDNGYTF. CDR3 in DNA: TGCAGCGTTGAAGTCCCTTCAGGGACGATTGATAATGGCTACACCTTC.

In this sample, this clonotype is medium-sized. V is TRBV6-4 and J is TRBJ2-1; D gene ambiguous. There are 14 residues in the CDR3. Germline-derived CDR1 and CDR2 are MRHNA and SNTAGT. The ends were cut back, 2 bases at V and 7 bases at J, with 12 bases in the middle. The CDR3 here is CASSDGVGSNEQFF. The CDR3 DNA sequence: TGTGCCAGCAGTGACGGAGTCGGGTCGAATGAGCAGTTCTTC.

This clonotype was seen many times. The V gene is TRBV29-1, the J gene TRBJ2-3, with D hard to call. Germline assignment: CDR1 SQVTM and CDR2 ANQGSEA. V lost 3 bases, J lost 6 bases, and 10 bases lay in between. There are 12 residues in the CDR3. The CDR3 coding sequence is TGCAGCGTTGAGGTGGCCGGGGATACGCAGTATTTT. Amino acids: CSVEVAGDTQYF.

This chain uses TRBV12-3 or TRBV12-4 with TRBJ2-7; 9 positions match TRBD1. CDR3 size: 14 residues. The V segment lost 3 bases and the J segment 5 bases; nucleotides outside the gene matches: 5. This CDR3 is CASSFGDRDDEQYF. The CDR3 bases are TGTGCCAGCAGTTTCGGGGACAGGGATGACGAGCAGTACTTC.

This clonotype was observed at least ten times. The chain joins TRBV9 to TRBJ2-1, with 8 positions matching TRBD2. V shed 3 bases and J 9 bases; nucleotides not matched to a gene: 8. The CDR3 spans 14 residues. Germline V CDR1 and CDR2: SGDLS, YYNGEE. The CDR3 DNA follows: TGTGCCAGCAGCGCCGACCCCCGGGAGGGTGAGCAGTTCTTC. As protein: CASSADPREGEQFF.

This clonotype has at least ten counts. For the CDR3, the DNA is TGTGCCAGCAGCGACCAGGGGGCGCGGACCGGGGAGCTGTTTTTT. Protein product: CASSDQGARTGELFF. The rearrangement uses TRBV9 and TRBJ2-2, with TRBD1 identical over 8 bases. The CDR3 contains 15 residues. The germline V gene has CDR1 SGDLS and CDR2 YYNGEE. J was trimmed by 5 bases and V by 3 bases; bases with no gene match: 6.

There are many counts of this clonotype. The chain employs TRBV6-5 and TRBJ1-5; D unresolved. The CDR3 extends over 13 amino acids. Germline V gene sequence: CDR1 MNHEY, CDR2 SVGAGI. V was clipped by 2 bases and J by 5 bases, with 7 bases between them. As DNA, the CDR3 is TGTGCCAGCAGTTACCGGCTCGATCAGCCCCAGCATTTT. This gives the protein CASSYRLDQPQHF.

This clonotype was counted ten times or more. The chain couples TRBV6-5 to TRBJ2-2, with D maybe TRBD2 (7 bases). CDR1 is MNHEY, CDR2 SVGAGI, per germline. The V gene lost 0 bases and the J gene lost 2 bases, with 13 bases spanning the gap. The CDR3 runs to 17 residues. CDR3: CASSYSNRGGNTGELFF. The CDR3 DNA reads TGTGCCAGCAGTTACTCGAATAGGGGGGGTAACACCGGGGAGCTGTTTTTT.

This clonotype was recorded many times. The rearrangement uses TRBV5-1 and TRBJ1-4, with TRBD1 matching over 9 bases. The CDR3 consists of 15 residues. Germline loops: CDR1 SGHRS, CDR2 YFSETQ. V shed 4 bases and J 7 bases; nucleotides not matched to a gene: 8. This chain's CDR3 is CASSQPGQGSEKLFF. As DNA, the CDR3 is TGCGCCAGCAGCCAACCTGGACAGGGGAGTGAAAAACTGTTTTTT.

In this sample, this clonotype turned up many times. The chain has TRBV7-8 and TRBJ2-7; 7 bases are shared with TRBD1. Germline-derived CDR1 and CDR2 are SGHVS and FQNEAQ. The CDR3 is 17 amino acids. Germline trimming cut 7 bases from V and 2 bases from J; bases unmatched to any gene: 17. This CDR3 is CASTHGQDSSLTYEQYF. CDR3 in DNA: TGTGCCAGCACCCATGGACAGGATTCGTCTCTGACCTACGAGCAGTACTTC. The entire variable domain, with the rest obtained from reference TRBV7-8 and TRBJ2-7, is as follows: GAGVSQSPRYKVAKRGQDVALRCDPISGHVSLFWYQQALGQGPEFLTYFQNEAQLDKSGLPSDRFFAERPEGSVSTLKIQRTQQEDSAVYLCASTHGQDSSLTYEQYFGPGTRLTVT.

This clonotype was seen ten or more times. The chain carries TRBV12-3 or TRBV12-4 and TRBJ1-6; TRBD1 might be the D (5 bases). V lost 2 bases to trimming and J lost 9 bases, with 14 bases between them. The CDR3 has 15 amino acids. The CDR3 coding sequence is TGTGCCAGCAGTTTACAGGGTGGAAGTACTTCACCCCTCCACTTT. It yields the protein CASSLQGGSTSPLHF.

Ten or more counts support this clonotype. This sequence joins TRBV3-1 and TRBJ2-7; perhaps TRBD2 as D (6 bases). This CDR3 has 14 residues. The V gene's germline CDR1 is LGHDT and CDR2 YNNKEL (reference sequence). Between the trimmed V and J ends, which lost 2 bases and 2 bases, there was a span of 10 bases. DNA of the CDR3: TGTGCCAGCAGCCAATCGGGACTCGCCTACGAGCAGTACTTC. This encodes CASSQSGLAYEQYF.

This clonotype was seen many times. V gene TRBV7-3 combines with J gene TRBJ2-1, with D unclear. Trimming took 1 base from V and 2 from J, leaving 3 bases between them. This CDR3 is built from 13 residues. In germline, CDR1 is SGHTA, CDR2 FQGTGA. The CDR3 bases are TGTGCCAGCAGCTTAAACACCTACAATGAGCAGTTCTTC. Translation: CASSLNTYNEQFF.

This clonotype was detected ten times or more. The chain employs TRBV10-2 and TRBJ2-1, with 8 bases matching TRBD1. CDR1 is WSHSY and CDR2 is SAAADI in the germline V gene. CDR3 length: 15 amino acids. With V trimmed by 6 bases and J by 4 bases, 8 bases remained unmatched. The CDR3 protein is CASRPTGERYNEQFF. The CDR3 DNA reads as TGCGCCAGCAGGCCGACAGGGGAAAGATACAATGAGCAGTTCTTC.

The sample holds many counts of this clonotype. The chain recombines TRBV5-1 with TRBJ2-1; 11 nucleotides match TRBD2. The germline V gene encodes CDR1 SGHRS and CDR2 YFSETQ. CDR3 length: 17 amino acids. With 4 bases clipped from V and 1 base from J, the junction kept 7 bases outside the gene matches. The chain's CDR3 is CASSPFSGGESYNEQFF. The DNA for the CDR3 is TGCGCCAGCAGCCCGTTTAGCGGGGGGGAATCCTACAATGAGCAGTTCTTC.

This clonotype was found many times. The CDR3 nucleotides read TGCGCCAGCAGCCAAGTCGGCCGCGGGGAGGGGGAGCTGTTTTTT. Translating it yields CASSQVGRGEGELFF. The rearrangement uses TRBV4-1 and TRBJ2-2, with a tentative D call TRBD2 (6 bases). CDR1 is MGHRA and CDR2 is YSYEKL in the germline V gene. V was shortened by 1 base and J by 8 bases, with 14 bases between the two germline ends. There are 15 residues in the CDR3.

This clonotype was seen ten or more times. This chain connects TRBV28 to TRBJ2-3; D is unclear. The CDR3 is 15 amino acids. The V end was cut by 5 bases, the J end by 0 bases, with 12 bases between. In germline, CDR1 is MDHEN, CDR2 SYDVKM. DNA of the CDR3: TGTGCCAGCAGTCATAGGTCCGGGAGCACAGATACGCAGTATTTT. It specifies CASSHRSGSTDTQYF. The full variable domain, with the rest looked up from reference TRBV28 and TRBJ2-3, is DVKVTQSSRYLVKRTGEKVFLECVQDMDHENMFWYRQDPGLGLRLIYFSYDVKMKEKGDIPEGYSVSREKKERFSLILESASTNQTSMYLCASSHRSGSTDTQYFGPGTRLTVL.

This clonotype was detected many times. The genes are TRBV7-2 and TRBJ2-1; no definite D call. V was pared by 5 bases and J by 6 bases, with 11 bases between. The CDR3 covers 13 residues. Germline assignment: CDR1 SGHTA and CDR2 FQGNSA. CDR3 sequence: CASSLQNLNEQFF. The CDR3 DNA sequence: TGTGCCAGCAGCCTACAGAACCTCAATGAGCAGTTCTTC.

The rearrangement links TRBV20-1 to TRBJ1-1; no reliable D call. This CDR3 spans 13 amino acids. V was pared by 1 base and J by 4 bases, with 10 bases between. Germline CDR1 reads DFQATT; CDR2 reads SNEGSKA (reference sequence). CDR3 in amino acids: CSARGHSTTEAFF. The DNA of the CDR3 is TGCAGTGCTAGAGGCCACTCGACCACTGAAGCTTTCTTT.

This clonotype occurred many times. V is TRBV7-3 and J is TRBJ2-1; 9 bases are shared with TRBD2. The germline CDR1 and CDR2 sequences are SGHTA and FQGTGA. The V segment lost 0 bases and the J segment 8 bases; nucleotides outside the gene matches: 11. This CDR3 has 17 amino acids. CDR3 residues: CASSLTSGGGASHEQFF. The CDR3 DNA reads TGTGCCAGCAGCTTAACGTCTGGCGGGGGGGCGAGTCATGAGCAGTTCTTC. The complete variable domain, with remaining parts taken from reference TRBV7-3 and TRBJ2-1, reads GAGVSQTPSNKVTEKGKYVELRCDPISGHTALYWYRQSLGQGPEFLIYFQGTGAADDSGLPNDRFFAVRPEGSVSTLKIQRTERGDSAVYLCASSLTSGGGASHEQFFGPGTRLTVL.

A word on this clonotype: This may come from a read error, since a much larger clone is one base off. V is TRBV3-1 and J is TRBJ1-2; TRBD1 matches at 9 bases. Germline V lookup: CDR1 LGHDT, CDR2 YNNKEL (reference sequence). This CDR3 has 15 amino acids. Germline trimming cut 7 bases from V and 8 bases from J; bases unmatched to any gene: 14. CDR3 nucleotides: TGTGCCAGCATCTCATCGCCGGGACAGGGAAGAGGCTACACCTTC. Translated: CASISSPGQGRGYTF.

This clonotype showed up many times. The V and J genes are TRBV5-1 and TRBJ1-1; 9 nucleotides line up with TRBD1. Trimming took 3 bases from V and 6 from J; bases not matched to a gene: 6. Germline V gene data show CDR1 as SGHRS and CDR2 as YFSETQ. The CDR3 contains 14 residues. The CDR3 DNA is TGCGCCAGCAGCTCCATTGACAGGGGGGCTGAAGCTTTCTTT. It specifies CASSSIDRGAEAFF. Using reference TRBV5-1 and TRBJ1-1 for the parts outside the CDR3, the full variable domain is KAGVTQTPRYLIKTRGQQVTLSCSPISGHRSVSWYQQTPGQGLQFLFEYFSETQRNKGNFPGRFSGRQFSNSRSEMNVSTLELGDSALYLCASSSIDRGAEAFFGQGTRLTVV.